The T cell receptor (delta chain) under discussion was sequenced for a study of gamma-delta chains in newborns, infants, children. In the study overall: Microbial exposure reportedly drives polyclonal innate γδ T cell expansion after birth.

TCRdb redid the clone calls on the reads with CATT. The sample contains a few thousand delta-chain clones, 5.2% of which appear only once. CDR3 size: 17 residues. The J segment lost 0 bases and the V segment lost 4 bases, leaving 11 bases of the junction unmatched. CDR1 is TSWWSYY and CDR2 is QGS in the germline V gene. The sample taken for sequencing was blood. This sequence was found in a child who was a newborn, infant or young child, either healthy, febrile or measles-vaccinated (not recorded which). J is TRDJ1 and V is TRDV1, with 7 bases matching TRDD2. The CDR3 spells CALGGIPTRPYTDKLIF. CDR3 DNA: TGTGCTCTTGGGGGAATTCCTACTCGACCGTACACCGATAAACTCATCTTT.